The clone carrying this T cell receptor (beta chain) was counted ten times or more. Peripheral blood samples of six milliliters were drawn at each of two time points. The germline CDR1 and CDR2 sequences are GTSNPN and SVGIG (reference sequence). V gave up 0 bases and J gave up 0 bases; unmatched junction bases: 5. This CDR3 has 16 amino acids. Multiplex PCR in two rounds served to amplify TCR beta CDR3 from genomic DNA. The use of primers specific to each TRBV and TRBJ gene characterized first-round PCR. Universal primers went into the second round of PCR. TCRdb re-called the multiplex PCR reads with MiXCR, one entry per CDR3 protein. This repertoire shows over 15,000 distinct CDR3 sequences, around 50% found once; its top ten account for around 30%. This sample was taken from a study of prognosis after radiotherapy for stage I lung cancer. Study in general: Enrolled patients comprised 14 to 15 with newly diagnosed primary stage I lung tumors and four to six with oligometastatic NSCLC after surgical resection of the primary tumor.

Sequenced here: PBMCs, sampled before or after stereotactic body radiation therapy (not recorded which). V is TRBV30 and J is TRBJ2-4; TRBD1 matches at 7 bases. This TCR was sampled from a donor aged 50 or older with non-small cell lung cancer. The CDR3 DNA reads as TGTGCCTGGAGTGTAGGGGACAGCCTAGCCAAAAACATTCAGTACTTC. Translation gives CAWSVGDSLAKNIQYF.